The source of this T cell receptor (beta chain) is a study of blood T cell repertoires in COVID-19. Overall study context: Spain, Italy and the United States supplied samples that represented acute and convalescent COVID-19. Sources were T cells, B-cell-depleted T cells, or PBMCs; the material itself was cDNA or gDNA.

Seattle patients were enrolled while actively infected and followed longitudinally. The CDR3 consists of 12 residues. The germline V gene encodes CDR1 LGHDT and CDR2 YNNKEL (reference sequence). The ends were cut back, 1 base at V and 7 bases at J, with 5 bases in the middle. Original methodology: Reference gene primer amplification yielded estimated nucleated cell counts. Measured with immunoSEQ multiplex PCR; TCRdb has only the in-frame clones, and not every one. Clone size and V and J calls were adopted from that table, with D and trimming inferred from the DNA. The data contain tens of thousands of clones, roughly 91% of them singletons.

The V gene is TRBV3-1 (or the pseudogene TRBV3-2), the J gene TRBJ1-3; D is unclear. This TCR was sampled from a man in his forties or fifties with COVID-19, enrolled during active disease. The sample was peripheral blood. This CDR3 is CASSQVENTIYF. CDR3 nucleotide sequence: TGTGCCAGCAGCCAAGTTGAGAACACCATATATTTT.